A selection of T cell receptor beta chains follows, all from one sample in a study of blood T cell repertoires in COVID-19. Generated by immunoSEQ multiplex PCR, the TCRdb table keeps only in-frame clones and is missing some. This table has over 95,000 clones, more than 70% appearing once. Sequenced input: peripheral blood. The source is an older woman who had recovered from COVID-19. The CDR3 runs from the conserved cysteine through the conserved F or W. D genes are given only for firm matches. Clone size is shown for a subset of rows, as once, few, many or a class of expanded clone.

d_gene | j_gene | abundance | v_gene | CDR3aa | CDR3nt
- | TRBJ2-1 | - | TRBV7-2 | CASSTQGTAYNEQFF | TGTGCCAGCAGCACTCAGGGGACGGCCTACAATGAGCAGTTCTTC
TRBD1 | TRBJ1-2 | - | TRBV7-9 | CASSHLTGTGGNYGYTF | TGTGCCAGCAGCCACTTGACCGGGACAGGGGGAAACTATGGCTACACCTTC
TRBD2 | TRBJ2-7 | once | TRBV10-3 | CATTGAGGSRGEQYF | TGTGCCACCACTGGAGCGGGGGGCTCGAGAGGAGAGCAGTACTTC
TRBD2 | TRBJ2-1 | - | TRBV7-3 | CASSLNRWGGNEQFF | TGTGCCAGCAGCTTAAATCGCTGGGGGGGAAATGAGCAGTTCTTC
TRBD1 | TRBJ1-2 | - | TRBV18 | CASSNPGQDGYTF | TGTGCCAGCTCTAATCCTGGACAGGATGGCTACACCTTC
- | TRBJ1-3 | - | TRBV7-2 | CASSSTPGNTIYF | TGTGCCAGCAGCTCGACTCCTGGAAACACCATATATTTT
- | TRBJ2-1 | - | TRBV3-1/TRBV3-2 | CASSQASLAGYNEQFF | TGTGCCAGCAGCCAAGCGTCACTAGCAGGGTACAATGAGCAGTTCTTC
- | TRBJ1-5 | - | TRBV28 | CAIESPSSNQPQHF | TGTGCCATCGAAAGCCCGTCCAGCAATCAGCCCCAGCATTTT
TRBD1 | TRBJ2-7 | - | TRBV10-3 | CAISRDRGYEQYF | TGTGCCATCAGCCGGGACAGGGGCTACGAGCAGTACTTC
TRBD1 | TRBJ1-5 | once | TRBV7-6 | CASSGTGGQPQHF | TGTGCCAGCAGTGGGACAGGGGGGCAGCCCCAGCATTTT
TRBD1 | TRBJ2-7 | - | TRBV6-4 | CASRPGQKYF | TGTGCCAGCAGGCCGGGACAGAAGTACTTC
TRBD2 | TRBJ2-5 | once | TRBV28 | CASSFITSGAPQETQYF | TGTGCCAGCAGTTTCATCACTAGCGGGGCACCCCAAGAGACCCAGTACTTC
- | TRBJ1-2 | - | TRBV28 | CASTLGGSNGNYGYTF | TGTGCCAGCACCCTCGGGGGGAGTAATGGTAACTATGGCTACACCTTC
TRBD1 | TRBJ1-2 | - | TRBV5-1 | CASSLGDSLEGYTF | TGCGCCAGCAGCTTGGGGGACAGCCTCGAGGGCTACACCTTC
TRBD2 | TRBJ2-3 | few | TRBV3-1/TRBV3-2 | CASSQASGGPRGVAQYF | TGTGCCAGCAGCCAAGCTAGCGGGGGCCCCCGCGGTGTGGCGCAGTATTTT
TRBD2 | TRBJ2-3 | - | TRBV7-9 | CASTWTSRRTDTQYF | TGTGCCAGCACCTGGACTAGCAGGCGCACAGATACGCAGTATTTT
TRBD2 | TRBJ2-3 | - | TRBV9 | CASSPRSSGGAVPDTQYF | TGTGCCAGCAGCCCCCGGTCCAGCGGGGGGGCCGTCCCAGATACGCAGTATTTT
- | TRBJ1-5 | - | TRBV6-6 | CASTQPGQPQHF | TGTGCCAGCACCCAACCGGGTCAGCCCCAGCATTTT
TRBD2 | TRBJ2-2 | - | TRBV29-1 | CSVTDAGGRTGELFF | TGCAGCGTCACAGATGCGGGAGGACGCACCGGGGAGCTGTTTTTT
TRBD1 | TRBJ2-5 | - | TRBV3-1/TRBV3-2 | CASSRGTGASGETQYF | TGTGCCAGCAGCCGCGGGACAGGGGCATCCGGGGAGACCCAGTACTTC
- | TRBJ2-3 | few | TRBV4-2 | CASSQGTGSETDTQYF | TGTGCCAGCAGCCAAGGAACAGGAAGTGAGACAGATACGCAGTATTTT
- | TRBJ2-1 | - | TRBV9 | CASGVREYNEQFF | TGTGCCAGCGGGGTCCGGGAATACAATGAGCAGTTCTTC
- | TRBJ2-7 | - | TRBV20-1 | CSAEEGRTNYF | TGCAGTGCGGAGGAGGGGCGGACGAACTACTTC
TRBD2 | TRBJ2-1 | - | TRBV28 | CASNGGVERDRNEQFF | TGTGCCAGCAATGGGGGGGTTGAGCGGGACCGTAATGAGCAGTTCTTC
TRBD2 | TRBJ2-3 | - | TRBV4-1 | CASSLWTSGGTDTQYF | TGCGCCAGCAGCCTCTGGACTAGCGGGGGCACAGATACGCAGTATTTT
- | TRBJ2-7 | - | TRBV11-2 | CASSLPRLAPEQYF | TGTGCCAGCAGCCTACCCCGGCTAGCTCCCGAGCAGTACTTC
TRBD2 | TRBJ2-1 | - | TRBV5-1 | CASSLRVGLAEQFF | TGCGCCAGCAGCTTGAGGGTTGGACTAGCGGAGCAGTTCTTC
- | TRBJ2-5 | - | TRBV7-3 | CASSFSGTLGGAQYF | TGTGCCAGCAGCTTCTCCGGGACTCTCGGAGGAGCCCAGTACTTC
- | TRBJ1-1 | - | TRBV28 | CASSHDRGNTEAFF | TGTGCCAGCAGCCACGATAGGGGTAACACTGAAGCTTTCTTT
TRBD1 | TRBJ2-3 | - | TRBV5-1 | CASSYGTDDTDTQYF | TGCGCCAGCAGCTACGGGACAGACGATACAGATACGCAGTATTTT
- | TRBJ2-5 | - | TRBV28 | CASSRLEGETQYF | TGTGCCAGCAGCCGACTAGAGGGGGAGACCCAGTACTTC
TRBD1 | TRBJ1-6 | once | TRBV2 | CASGGTGNYNSPLHF | TGTGCCAGCGGAGGGACAGGGAACTATAATTCACCCCTCCACTTT
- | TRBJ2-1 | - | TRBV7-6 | CASSPPAGHGDEQFF | TGTGCCAGCAGCCCCCCGGCGGGGCACGGGGATGAGCAGTTCTTC
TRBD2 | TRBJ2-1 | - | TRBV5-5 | CASSPSSGSDEQFF | TGTGCCAGCAGCCCCTCTAGCGGGAGTGACGAGCAGTTCTTC
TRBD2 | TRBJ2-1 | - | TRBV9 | CASGRLGSGSLDEQFF | TGTGCCAGCGGAAGGTTAGGGAGCGGGAGTCTCGATGAGCAGTTCTTC
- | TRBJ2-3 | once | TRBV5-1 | CASSLLQITDTQYF | TGCGCCAGCAGCTTGTTACAGATCACAGATACGCAGTATTTT
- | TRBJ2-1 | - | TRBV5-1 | CASSLLGVDNEQFF | TGCGCCAGCAGCTTGTTAGGGGTTGACAATGAGCAGTTCTTC
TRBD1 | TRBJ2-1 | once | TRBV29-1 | CSAKPGQGWYEQFF | TGCAGCGCAAAACCGGGACAGGGCTGGTATGAGCAGTTCTTC
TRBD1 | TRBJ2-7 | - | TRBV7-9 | CASSPGTGGHYEQYF | TGTGCCAGCAGCCCGGGGACAGGGGGCCACTACGAGCAGTACTTC
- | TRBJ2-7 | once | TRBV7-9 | CASSFLAGLNYEQYF | TGTGCCAGCAGCTTCCTGGCAGGGCTTAACTACGAGCAGTACTTC
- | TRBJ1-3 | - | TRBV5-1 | CASSLGGSGNTIYF | TGCGCCAGCAGCCTAGGAGGCTCTGGAAACACCATATATTTT
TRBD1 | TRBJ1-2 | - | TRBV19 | CASSSRDRGSGYTF | TGTGCCAGTAGTAGCCGGGACAGGGGTAGTGGCTACACCTTC
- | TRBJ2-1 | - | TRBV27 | CASSSKRHEQFF | TGTGCCAGCAGTTCGAAGAGGCATGAGCAGTTCTTC
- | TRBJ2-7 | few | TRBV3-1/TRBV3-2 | CASSHQGEQYF | TGTGCCAGCAGCCACCAGGGCGAGCAGTACTTC
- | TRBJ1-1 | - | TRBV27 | CASSLTSGKAFF | TGTGCCAGCAGTTTAACGTCAGGGAAAGCTTTCTTT
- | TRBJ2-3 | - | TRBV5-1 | CASSLGGNRVADTQYF | TGCGCCAGCAGCTTGGGAGGAAACAGGGTGGCGGATACGCAGTATTTT
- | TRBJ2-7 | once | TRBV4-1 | CASSKVEGTTYEQYF | TGCGCCAGCAGCAAGGTGGAGGGAACAACCTACGAGCAGTACTTC
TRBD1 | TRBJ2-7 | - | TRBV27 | CASSWDRGYEQYF | TGTGCCAGCAGTTGGGACAGGGGCTACGAGCAGTACTTC
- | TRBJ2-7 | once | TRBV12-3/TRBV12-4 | CASGDTSYEQYF | TGTGCCAGCGGCGACACCTCCTACGAGCAGTACTTC
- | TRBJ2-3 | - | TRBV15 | CATSRGGADTQYF | TGTGCCACCAGCAGAGGGGGGGCAGATACGCAGTATTTT
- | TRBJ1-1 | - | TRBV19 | CASRRQLLFEAFF | TGTGCCAGTAGGAGGCAGCTCTTGTTTGAGGCTTTCTTT
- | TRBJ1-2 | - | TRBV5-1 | CASSPEAANYGYTF | TGCGCCAGCAGCCCAGAGGCGGCTAACTATGGCTACACCTTC
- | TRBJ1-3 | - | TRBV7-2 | CASSWEEGNTIYF | TGTGCCAGCAGCTGGGAGGAGGGGAACACCATATATTTT
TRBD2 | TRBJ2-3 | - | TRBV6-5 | CASSFGTSGGARTQYF | TGTGCCAGCAGTTTCGGGACTAGCGGGGGGGCCCGTACGCAGTATTTT
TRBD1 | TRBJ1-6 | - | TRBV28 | CASRLGQPNSPLHF | TGTGCCAGCAGATTGGGACAGCCTAATTCACCCCTCCACTTT
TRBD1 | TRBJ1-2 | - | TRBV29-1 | CSGGTADYGYTF | TGCAGCGGGGGGACAGCTGATTATGGCTACACCTTC
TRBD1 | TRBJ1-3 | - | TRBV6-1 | CASSDFTGGSSGNTIYF | TGTGCCAGCAGTGATTTCACAGGGGGGAGCTCTGGAAACACCATATATTTT
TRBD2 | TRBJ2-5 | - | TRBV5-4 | CASRLGGTAKTQYF | TGTGCCAGCAGACTGGGGGGGACGGCCAAGACCCAGTACTTC
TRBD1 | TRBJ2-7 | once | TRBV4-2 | CASSQDWTGLRYEQYF | TGTGCCAGCAGCCAAGATTGGACAGGGCTACGTTACGAGCAGTACTTC